This T cell receptor beta chain emerged from a study of blood T cell repertoires in COVID-19. The CDR3 spans 13 residues. The germline V and J ends were trimmed by 7 bases and 1 base, with 10 bases remaining between them. CDR1 is LGHDT and CDR2 is YNNKEL in the germline V gene (reference sequence). Participants' reported clinical history set cohort assignment. Cohort 3 donors were reported recovered after two negative PCRs, clearance, or symptom resolution. As handled by the study authors: Estimation of nucleated cell counts relied on the amplification of reference gene primers. Profiled with immunoSEQ multiplex PCR; TCRdb holds only in-frame clones, not every one. That table gives V, J and clone size, and the DNA gave D and trimming. The sample holds 310,000 or so clones, around nine tenths seen once.

Sequenced input: PBMCs or T cells enriched from blood (not recorded which). The TCR comes from a woman between 40 and 50 years old who had recovered from COVID-19. The chain combines TRBV3-1 (or the pseudogene TRBV3-2) with TRBJ1-1; D is ambiguous. CDR3 DNA sequence: TGTGCCAGCACCAGAGAGGGGAACACTGAAGCTTTCTTT. It specifies CASTREGNTEAFF.